These 9 T cell receptor beta chains came from one sample sequenced in a study of blood T cell repertoires in COVID-19. Clones were sequenced by immunoSEQ multiplex PCR, and TCRdb holds only the in-frame ones, with some missing. The sample carries about 200,000 clones, 83% recorded once. The specimen was PBMCs or T cells enriched from blood (not recorded which). The receptors stem from a woman in her forties or fifties who had been exposed to COVID-19.

The V and J genes are TRBV6-2 or TRBV6-3 and TRBJ1-4; TRBD1 aligns across 10 bases. After removal of 6 bases from V and 8 bases from J, the junction contained 9 bases not matched to a gene. Germline V gene sequence: CDR1 MNHEY, CDR2 SVGEGT. This CDR3 comprises 15 residues. The DNA of the CDR3 is TGTGCCAGCAGCTTTGGACAGGGGGATGAGGAAAAACTGTTTTTT. The encoded protein is CASSFGQGDEEKLFF.

The J gene is TRBJ2-5, the V gene TRBV20-1; the match to TRBD1 covers 11 bases. The junction had 4 bases not matched to a gene; V was cut back by 3 bases and J by 4 bases. Germline V gene sequence: CDR1 DFQATT, CDR2 SNEGSKA (reference sequence). There are 14 residues in the CDR3. The DNA for the CDR3 is TGCAGTGCTAGTCCCGGGACAGGGGGAGAGACCCAGTACTTC. This sequence encodes CSASPGTGGETQYF.

The rearrangement links TRBV5-1 to TRBJ2-3; TRBD1 matches 7 bases. The V gene end was trimmed by 5 bases and the J gene end by 2 bases; junction bases not matched to a gene: 5. From germline, CDR1 is SGHRS and CDR2 YFSETQ. The CDR3 loop spans 14 amino acids. The DNA of the CDR3 is TGCGCCAGCAGTCGGGACAGTGCCACAGATACGCAGTATTTT. Protein product: CASSRDSATDTQYF.

The chain employs TRBV18 and TRBJ1-3; D is undetermined. Germline V lookup: CDR1 KGHSH, CDR2 LQKENI. This CDR3 contains 15 residues. The V and J ends lost 0 bases and 3 bases respectively, with 9 bases between them. The CDR3 bases are TGTGCCAGCTCACCACCGGCCCGGGGTGGAAACACCATATATTTT. Translated: CASSPPARGGNTIYF.

V gene TRBV7-2 combines with J gene TRBJ2-1; 11 positions agree with TRBD2. The V and J ends lost 7 bases and 4 bases, in that order; junction bases with no gene match: 3. Germline CDR1 and CDR2: SGHTA and FQGNSA. This CDR3 spans 14 amino acids. The CDR3 nucleotides read TGTGCCAGCAAACTAGCGGGGGTTTACAATGAGCAGTTCTTC. It codes for CASKLAGVYNEQFF.

The chain combines TRBV10-3 with TRBJ1-1; no clear D gene. V was cut by 10 bases and J by 1 base, with 13 bases left in between. Germline loops: CDR1 ENHRY, CDR2 SYGVKD. The CDR3 runs 13 residues. The CDR3 DNA is TGTGCCACAAGCGGGGAGCCGAACACTGAAGCTTTCTTT. Protein: CATSGEPNTEAFF.

The chain combines TRBV5-6 with TRBJ1-1; the D is unclear. Germline V CDR1 and CDR2: SGHDT, YYEEEE. This CDR3 is built from 15 residues. Trimming cost V 1 base and J 0 bases, with 10 bases left between them. This chain's CDR3 is CASSLSGRMNTEAFF. The CDR3 DNA follows: TGTGCCAGCAGCTTGAGTGGCAGAATGAACACTGAAGCTTTCTTT.

The CDR3 DNA reads TGTGCCATCGGAGTTGGAGGGCCCTACGAGCAGTACTTC. Translated: CAIGVGGPYEQYF. The chain uses TRBV10-3 and TRBJ2-7; a possible D gene is TRBD2 (6 bases). The CDR3 runs to 13 residues. Germline V gene sequence: CDR1 ENHRY, CDR2 SYGVKD. V dropped 8 bases and J dropped 2 bases, with 13 bases sitting between them.

This clone was detected a few times. This chain connects TRBV7-9 to TRBJ2-5; 7 positions match TRBD1. The V gene end was trimmed by 5 bases and the J gene end by 5 bases; junction bases not matched to a gene: 11. Germline values: CDR1 SEHNR, CDR2 FQNEAQ (reference sequence). This CDR3 spans 15 amino acids. In DNA form, the CDR3 reads TGTGCCAGCAGCCAACAGGGGAGACCCAGCGAGACCCAGTACTTC. Translated, it gives CASSQQGRPSETQYF.